The clone carrying this T cell receptor (beta chain) was seen only a few times. Its target is unknown. Treatment denoted: oral pan-JAK inhibitor, 5-10 mg twice daily. This entry comes from a study of CD8+ T cells in alopecia areata. Study-level findings and limits: More clonal than normal scalp was lesional scalp, particularly alopecia totalis/universalis.

V lost 4 bases, J lost 2 bases, and 10 bases lay in between. This CDR3 has 13 residues. Germline V lookup: CDR1 GTSNPN, CDR2 SVGIG (reference sequence). Extracted from the samples, RNA was reverse transcribed into cDNA to serve as the sequencing template. Profiled with immunoSEQ multiplex PCR; TCRdb holds only in-frame clones, not every one. The table has around 200,000 clones, 53% seen once; the top ten hold roughly 10%. The specimen comprised CD8+ T cells sorted from blood, sampled at week 24, from a patient treated with tofacitinib. This rearrangement joins TRBV30 to TRBJ2-3; D unresolved. The receptor comes from a human donor with alopecia areata. The CDR3 region is CAWKGRSTDTQYF. In DNA form, the CDR3 reads TGTGCCTGGAAAGGCAGATCCACAGATACGCAGTATTTT.